The clone carrying this TCR beta chain was detected a few times. Its antigen is unknown. Second-dose recipients at about 4 or about 12 weeks were treated as one pooled group. These data are taken from a study of T cell responses to AZD1222 COVID-19 vaccine. Data came from immunoSEQ multiplex PCR; TCRdb stores just in-frame clones and leaves some out. The table lists 110,000 to 150,000 clones, roughly 91% of them singletons. The study's findings and limits: Only a handful of AZD1222 recipients, several in all, had baseline seropositivity. Among the donors, most were white British and more were female, and clonal diversity was possibly underestimated. CD4 TCRs associated with vaccination spanned spike, dominating at 160-218 and 743-854.

This CDR3 has 12 amino acids. The germline V gene encodes CDR1 SGDLS and CDR2 YYNGEE. V was shortened by 3 bases and J by 3 bases, with 5 bases between the two germline ends. The source was peripheral blood, collected 28 days after the second AZD1222 dose. This sequence was found in an adult who received the AZD1222 COVID-19 vaccine. The rearrangement uses TRBV9 and TRBJ2-3; D is unclear. CDR3 sequence (DNA): TGTGCCAGCAGCGCCTATACAGATACGCAGTATTTT. Translation gives CASSAYTDTQYF.